These 20 T cell receptor beta chains share one sample of origin, sequenced in a study of cytomegalovirus exposure and HLA in healthy donors. 60 Vbeta and 13 Jbeta primers were used in PCR. The data were produced by immunoSEQ multiplex PCR, yet TCRdb's version contains in-frame clones alone and is incomplete. The repertoire has 95,000 to 150,000 clones, 80% of them found once; the top ten carry about 8.9%. Sequencing was carried out using PBMCs. Receptor source: a man aged 25 to 40 in good health and CMV-seropositive.

The genes are TRBV6-1 and TRBJ2-7; a possible D gene is TRBD2 (6 bases). Per germline, CDR1 MNHNS and CDR2 SASEGT. V shed 8 bases and J shed 0 bases, with 17 bases lying between them. CDR3 length: 15 residues. The CDR3 sequence: CASQIRGTASYEQYF. DNA for the CDR3: TGTGCCAGCCAAATCCGCGGGACGGCCTCCTACGAGCAGTACTTC.

There are a few counts of this clone. The chain is built from TRBV7-8 and TRBJ2-2; TRBD1 matches 8 bases. V shed 5 bases and J 6 bases; nucleotides not matched to a gene: 5. The CDR3 spans 14 residues. CDR1 is SGHVS, CDR2 FQNEAQ, per germline. CDR3: CASSTRTGSGELFF. DNA for the CDR3: TGTGCCAGCAGCACGCGGACAGGGTCCGGGGAGCTGTTTTTT.

The rearrangement uses TRBV30 and TRBJ2-3; 9 bases agree with TRBD2. Germline V lookup: CDR1 GTSNPN, CDR2 SVGIG (reference sequence). V shed 5 bases and J 4 bases; nucleotides not matched to a gene: 7. The CDR3 covers 14 residues. The CDR3 nucleotides read TGTGCCTGGTCTCCGCGGGGGGGCCCAGATACGCAGTATTTT. It encodes CAWSPRGGPDTQYF.

This chain joins TRBV4-1 and TRBJ1-2, with D tentatively TRBD1 (6 bases). Germline values: CDR1 MGHRA, CDR2 YSYEKL. The CDR3 runs 16 residues. The germline V and J ends were trimmed by 1 base and 4 bases, with 16 bases remaining between them. The CDR3 DNA reads TGCGCCAGCAGCCAAGGTAAAGGACAGACACCCTATGGCTACACCTTC. Translation: CASSQGKGQTPYGYTF.

To note about this clone: At the DNA level, this CDR3 is encoded by other sequences in the same sample as well. J is TRBJ2-7 and V is TRBV6-6, with a possible D match to TRBD1 (5 bases). Germline lookup yields CDR1 MNHNY and CDR2 SVGAGI (reference sequence). Deletions cut 0 bases from V and 2 bases from J, with 5 bases between. This CDR3 region has 13 residues. The CDR3 is CASSYSRAYEQYF. The CDR3 DNA reads TGTGCCAGCAGTTACTCCAGGGCCTACGAGCAGTACTTC.

The V call is TRBV10-2, the J call TRBJ1-2; D remains unclear. Germline values: CDR1 WSHSY, CDR2 SAAADI. Trimming took off 0 bases at V and 7 bases at J, with 6 bases between the two ends. This CDR3 contains 12 residues. Here the CDR3 DNA reads TGCGCCAGCAGTGAGTCGAGTTCTGGCTACACCTTC. Its protein product is CASSESSSGYTF.

The chain joins TRBV6-5 to TRBJ2-4; a possible D gene is TRBD2 (5 bases). This CDR3 comprises 14 residues. Germline loops: CDR1 MNHEY, CDR2 SVGAGI. Trimming took off 6 bases at V and 3 bases at J, with 12 bases between the two ends. Here the CDR3 reads CASRLREGKNIQYF. In nucleotides, the CDR3 is TGTGCCAGCAGACTACGGGAAGGCAAAAACATTCAGTACTTC.

The chain uses TRBV21-1 and TRBJ2-7; the table's D call of TRBD2 was not tested on the DNA. TRBV21-1 is a listed pseudogene. The CDR3 is made up of 13 amino acids. The CDR3 nucleotides are TGTGCCAGCAGGATACGGGGGACCTACGAGCAGTACTTC. Its translation is CASRIRGTYEQYF.

The V and J genes are TRBV9 and TRBJ2-5, with TRBD1 identical over 7 bases. Losses at the gene ends were 0 bases for V and 9 bases for J; bases not matched to a gene: 5. The V gene's germline CDR1 is SGDLS and CDR2 YYNGEE. The length of the CDR3 is 13 residues. This CDR3 reads CASSVVEGAAQYF. CDR3 nucleotides: TGTGCCAGCAGCGTAGTTGAGGGGGCGGCCCAGTACTTC.

The chain is built from TRBV27 and TRBJ2-5; 10 bases are a match to TRBD2. The J call could be wrong; TRBJ2-7 is a better fit for the DNA end. The length of the CDR3 is 14 residues. Germline V gene data show CDR1 as MNHEY and CDR2 as SMNVEV (reference sequence). As DNA, the CDR3 is TGTGCCAGCAGATTAGCGGGGGGCTTCTACGAGCAGTACTTC. Residues: CASRLAGGFYEQYF.

The chain uses TRBV6-6 and TRBJ1-6; 7 bases fit TRBD1. The CDR3 has 15 amino acids. CDR1 is MNHNY and CDR2 is SVGAGI in the germline V gene (reference sequence). V lost 6 bases, J lost 9 bases, and 11 bases stayed unmatched. The CDR3 DNA follows: TGTGCCAGCAGCCCCAGGGGGATAGGGATTTCACCCCTCCACTTT. Its translation: CASSPRGIGISPLHF.

V usage is TRBV7-2 and J usage is TRBJ1-1; D unclear. Germline-derived CDR1 and CDR2 are SGHTA and FQGNSA. The ends were cut back, 4 bases at V and 0 bases at J, with 6 bases in the middle. The CDR3 spans 13 residues. The CDR3 sequence is CASSSLMNTEAFF. The CDR3 bases are TGTGCCAGCAGCTCCTTAATGAACACTGAAGCTTTCTTT.

This clone was seen once. CDR3 bases: TGCAGCGTTGGCCCCTCGCAGGGTACTAGCTACACCTTC. This gives the protein CSVGPSQGTSYTF. The chain is built from TRBV29-1 and TRBJ1-2; D possibly corresponds to TRBD1 (5 bases). CDR1 and CDR2 (germline): SQVTM, ANQGSEA. The V gene lost 4 bases and the J gene lost 9 bases, with 18 bases spanning the gap. This CDR3 has 13 residues.

V gene TRBV28 combines with J gene TRBJ2-5, with TRBD1 as a possible D gene (6 bases). The J call is doubtful: the DNA matches TRBJ2-7 better. CDR3 length: 15 amino acids. Germline V lookup: CDR1 MDHEN, CDR2 SYDVKM. The CDR3 reads CASTQNGQPLYEQYF. The CDR3 nucleotides are TGTGCCAGCACCCAAAACGGACAGCCCCTCTACGAGCAGTACTTC.

The chain is built from TRBV5-1 and TRBJ2-1; 7 bases line up with TRBD2. Germline lookup yields CDR1 SGHRS and CDR2 YFSETQ. Trimming removed 0 bases from V and 5 bases from J; junction bases left unmatched: 5. This CDR3 spans 15 amino acids. The chain's CDR3 is CASSLVGGDHNEQFF. The DNA of the CDR3 is TGCGCCAGCAGCTTGGTTGGGGGGGATCACAATGAGCAGTTCTTC.

The chain couples TRBV15 to TRBJ2-3; 14 bases fit TRBD2. CDR3 length equals 17 residues. Germline V gene lookup returns CDR1 LNHNV and CDR2 YYDKDF (reference sequence). J gave up 4 bases and V 5 bases, and 8 bases lay outside the gene matches. This chain's CDR3 is CATSGMTSGGAADTQYF. CDR3 sequence (DNA): TGTGCCACCAGCGGAATGACTAGCGGGGGGGCGGCAGATACGCAGTATTTT.

The chain recombines TRBV10-1 with TRBJ2-7; 8 nucleotides agree with TRBD1. The germline gives CDR1 WNHNN, CDR2 SYGVQD (reference sequence). This CDR3 contains 11 residues. J was trimmed by 6 bases and V by 8 bases; bases with no gene match: 3. The DNA of the CDR3 is TGCGCCAGCGGCGACAGGGGCGAGCAGTACTTC. It yields the protein CASGDRGEQYF.

The count of this clone is one. The chain couples TRBV28 to TRBJ1-4; D unresolved. There are 15 residues in the CDR3. Germline lookup yields CDR1 MDHEN and CDR2 SYDVKM. Trimming took off 5 bases at V and 4 bases at J, with 14 bases between the two ends. CDR3: CASSPLSGHNEKLFF. CDR3 sequence (DNA): TGTGCCAGCAGTCCGCTCAGCGGCCATAATGAAAAACTGTTTTTT. Based on the CDR3 plus reference TRBV28 and TRBJ1-4, the full variable domain is DVKVTQSSRYLVKRTGEKVFLECVQDMDHENMFWYRQDPGLGLRLIYFSYDVKMKEKGDIPEGYSVSREKKERFSLILESASTNQTSMYLCASSPLSGHNEKLFFGSGTQLSVL.

This chain joins TRBV5-1 and TRBJ1-1, with a possible D match to TRBD1 (5 bases). Trimming took off 7 bases at V and 1 base at J, with 8 bases between the two ends. The germline gives CDR1 SGHRS, CDR2 YFSETQ. This CDR3 is 12 amino acids long. CDR3 nucleotides: TGCGCCAGCGGGGCAGGGAACACTGAAGCTTTCTTT. It yields the protein CASGAGNTEAFF.

This chain connects TRBV11-2 to TRBJ2-5; the match to TRBD2 covers 10 bases. Germline CDR1 is SGHAT and CDR2 is FQNNGV. J lost 2 bases, V lost 5 bases, and 8 bases had no gene match. The CDR3 length is 16 residues. Written as DNA, the CDR3 is TGTGCCAGCAGCCCCGGGACTAGCGTAGCTCAAGAGACCCAGTACTTC. The encoded protein is CASSPGTSVAQETQYF. Supplemented by reference TRBV11-2 and TRBJ2-5, the full variable domain reads EAGVAQSPRYKIIEKRQSVAFWCNPISGHATLYWYQQILGQGPKLLIQFQNNGVVDDSQLPKDRFSAERLKGVDSTLKIQPAKLEDSAVYLCASSPGTSVAQETQYFGPGTRLLVL.